The 24 T cell receptor beta chains presented below share a single source sample, sequenced in a study of OX40 agonist ivuxolimab in advanced cancers. The table came from immunoSEQ multiplex PCR; TCRdb's copy has only in-frame clones and leaves some out. The profile shows nearly 50,000 clones, about 88% of them singletons. Source: CD4+ or CD8+ T cells sorted from blood, taken in a trial of the OX40 agonist ivuxolimab. The receptors here all came from an adult with an advanced solid tumor such as melanoma, head and neck, liver or kidney cancer.

V and J are TRBV11-3 and TRBJ2-1, with D perhaps given as TRBD1 or TRBD2 (5 bases each). The germline gives CDR1 SGHNT, CDR2 YENEEA. This CDR3 contains 15 residues. Trimming removed 5 bases at V and 4 bases at J, with 15 bases between. Here the CDR3 reads CASSLGPPGYNEQFF. CDR3 in DNA: TGTGCCAGCAGCCTGGGACCCCCCGGGTACAATGAGCAGTTCTTC.

The genes are TRBV9 and TRBJ2-7, with D possibly called TRBD1 or TRBD2 (5 bases each). The CDR3 spans 14 residues. Trimming removed 6 bases from V and 0 bases from J, with 13 bases in between. The V gene's germline CDR1 is SGDLS and CDR2 YYNGEE. CDR3 sequence reads: CASNEAGTSYEQYF. CDR3 nucleotide sequence: TGTGCCAGCAATGAGGCAGGGACCTCCTACGAGCAGTACTTC.

This clone came up once. This chain links TRBV29-1 with TRBJ2-1; 12 positions match TRBD1. Trimming removed 7 bases from V and 8 bases from J; junction bases left unmatched: 18. Germline assignment: CDR1 SQVTM and CDR2 ANQGSEA. The CDR3 runs to 17 residues. This CDR3 reads CSARDRGRTSGGDEQFF. DNA of the CDR3: TGCAGCGCAAGGGACAGGGGGCGAACTAGCGGCGGCGATGAGCAGTTCTTC.

This clone showed up just a few times. The chain links TRBV30 to TRBJ1-3, with TRBD1 identical over 9 bases. Germline values: CDR1 GTSNPN, CDR2 SVGIG (reference sequence). With 8 bases clipped from V and 1 base from J, the junction kept 3 bases outside the gene matches. The CDR3 is 13 residues long. This CDR3 reads CARTGESGNTIYF. CDR3 in DNA: TGTGCCCGGACAGGGGAATCTGGAAACACCATATATTTT.

The chain joins TRBV10-3 to TRBJ1-1; 9 nucleotides line up with TRBD1. The CDR3 has 13 amino acids. The germline CDR1 and CDR2 sequences are ENHRY and SYGVKD. V lost 10 bases, J lost 5 bases, and 8 bases stayed unmatched. CDR3 protein: CATRQGGWTEAFF. In nucleotides, the CDR3 is TGTGCCACCAGACAGGGGGGTTGGACTGAAGCTTTCTTT.

This chain uses TRBV19 with TRBJ2-1, with 8 nucleotides matching TRBD1. The V and J ends lost 0 bases and 10 bases, in that order; junction bases with no gene match: 2. CDR1 LNHDA and CDR2 SQIVND come from the germline V gene (reference sequence). The CDR3 has 13 residues. CDR3 DNA: TGTGCCAGTAGTATAGAATGGACAGGGGAGCAGTTCTTC. Translation gives CASSIEWTGEQFF. The full variable domain, with the rest looked up from reference TRBV19 and TRBJ2-1, is DGGITQSPKYLFRKEGQNVTLSCEQNLNHDAMYWYRQDPGQGLRLIYYSQIVNDFQKGDIAEGYSVSREKKESFPLTVTSAQKNPTAFYLCASSIEWTGEQFFGPGTRLTVL.

V is TRBV7-9 and J is TRBJ2-5, with a tentative D call TRBD1 (5 bases). Germline CDR1 is SEHNR and CDR2 is FQNEAQ (reference sequence). V was cut by 3 bases and J by 1 base, with 9 bases left in between. The CDR3 sequence is 14 residues long. The CDR3 reads CASSFRVSQETQYF. CDR3 coding DNA: TGTGCCAGCAGCTTCAGGGTATCCCAAGAGACCCAGTACTTC.

V gene TRBV15 combines with J gene TRBJ2-7; 8 bases fit TRBD2. The CDR3 has 16 residues. V trimming: 1 base; J trimming: 6 bases; junction bases outside the gene matches: 11. Germline CDR1 LNHNV, CDR2 YYDKDF (reference sequence). CDR3 sequence (DNA): TGTGCCACCAGCAGAGTTGTCGGGAGGGGATCCCTCGAGCAGTACTTC. Translating it yields CATSRVVGRGSLEQYF.

CDR3 in amino acids: CASSVDVTDYEQYF. The CDR3 nucleotides are TGTGCCAGCAGCGTAGATGTGACAGACTACGAGCAGTACTTC. The rearrangement links TRBV9 to TRBJ2-7; D may be TRBD1 (5 bases). Germline-derived CDR1 and CDR2 are SGDLS and YYNGEE. The CDR3 runs to 14 residues. V shed 0 bases and J shed 3 bases, with 10 bases lying between them.

The rearrangement links TRBV30 to TRBJ1-2; no firm D call. The CDR3 totals 12 residues. V was pared by 1 base and J by 1 base, with 4 bases between. Germline loops: CDR1 GTSNPN, CDR2 SVGIG (reference sequence). The DNA of the CDR3 is TGTGCCTGGAGTGAGAATAACTATGGCTACACCTTC. It yields the protein CAWSENNYGYTF.

This chain links TRBV9 with TRBJ1-3; maybe TRBD1 (5 bases). Trimming stripped 2 bases from V and 0 bases from J, with 12 bases between. Germline V gene data show CDR1 as SGDLS and CDR2 as YYNGEE. The CDR3 runs 16 residues. For the CDR3, the DNA is TGTGCCAGCAGCGTTGGGGGAAGGGACTCTGGAAACACCATATATTTT. Its translation is CASSVGGRDSGNTIYF.

The rearrangement links TRBV7-2 to TRBJ2-6; D is possibly TRBD1 or TRBD2 (5 bases each). This CDR3 has 16 amino acids. Trimming took 3 bases from V and 0 from J, leaving 9 bases between them. The germline CDR1 and CDR2 sequences are SGHTA and FQGNSA. The CDR3 is CASSLGPLSGANVLTF. The CDR3 region has the DNA TGTGCCAGCAGCTTGGGACCGCTCTCTGGGGCCAACGTCCTGACTTTC.

The chain employs TRBV7-2 and TRBJ1-1; no clear D gene. Germline V lookup: CDR1 SGHTA, CDR2 FQGNSA. The CDR3 has 14 residues. V lost 1 base and J 2 bases, leaving 8 bases between the germline ends. The CDR3 here is CASSLVSGNTEAFF. The CDR3 DNA follows: TGTGCCAGCAGCTTAGTATCGGGAAACACTGAAGCTTTCTTT.

The chain couples TRBV19 to TRBJ2-7; D is unresolved. The CDR3 is made up of 13 amino acids. Germline-derived CDR1 and CDR2 are LNHDA and SQIVND (reference sequence). V was trimmed by 6 bases and J by 4 bases, leaving 13 bases between them. The CDR3 reads CASSRLPSYEQYF. In DNA form, the CDR3 reads TGTGCCAGTAGCCGACTGCCTTCTTACGAGCAGTACTTC.

The chain combines TRBV29-1 with TRBJ2-7; 9 bases fit TRBD1. The CDR3 runs 15 residues. Germline-derived CDR1 and CDR2 are SQVTM and ANQGSEA. V shed 1 base and J 3 bases; nucleotides not matched to a gene: 7. The CDR3 nucleotides read TGCAGCGTTGAAGCCCGGACAGGGGAGGGCTACGAGCAGTACTTC. As protein: CSVEARTGEGYEQYF.

The V call is TRBV14, the J call TRBJ2-3, with 14 nucleotides matching TRBD2. The germline V gene encodes CDR1 SGHDN and CDR2 FVKESK. Trimming cost V 4 bases and J 9 bases; bases outside gene matches: 9. This CDR3 spans 16 amino acids. As DNA, the CDR3 is TGTGCCAGCAGCCCCCCGGGACTAGCGGGAGAGGGGACGCAGTATTTT. Protein sequence: CASSPPGLAGEGTQYF.

This clone was picked up a small number of times. The chain carries TRBV5-1 and TRBJ2-5, with TRBD1 as a possible D gene (6 bases). The length of the CDR3 is 15 residues. The ends were cut back, 4 bases at V and 0 bases at J, with 13 bases in the middle. Per the germline V gene, CDR1 is SGHRS and CDR2 is YFSETQ. The CDR3 coding sequence is TGCGCCAGCAGCGTAAAGGGACACAACCAAGAGACCCAGTACTTC. This translates into CASSVKGHNQETQYF.

The chain combines TRBV5-1 with TRBJ1-1; D remains ambiguous. Germline CDR1 reads SGHRS; CDR2 reads YFSETQ. V was cut by 4 bases and J by 1 base, with 8 bases left in between. The CDR3 has 13 residues. The CDR3 loop is CASSPDPNTEAFF. In DNA, the CDR3 is TGCGCCAGCAGCCCCGACCCGAACACTGAAGCTTTCTTT.

The CDR3 loop reads CASSEGLAGVGTGELFF. The CDR3 DNA is TGTGCCAGCAGTGAGGGACTAGCGGGAGTCGGCACCGGGGAGCTGTTTTTT. This chain joins TRBV6-1 and TRBJ2-2; 14 nucleotides agree with TRBD2. V lost 3 bases to trimming and J lost 4 bases; unmatched junction nucleotides: 4. Germline values: CDR1 MNHNS, CDR2 SASEGT. The CDR3 has 17 amino acids.

The rearrangement uses TRBV2 and TRBJ2-1; maybe TRBD2 (6 bases). Trimming pared 7 bases from V and 6 bases from J, leaving 22 bases between. The CDR3 has 16 amino acids. Germline lookup yields CDR1 SNHLY and CDR2 FYNNEI. The CDR3 here is CASTSYVGGRSNEQFF. DNA for the CDR3: TGTGCCAGCACTTCGTATGTGGGGGGACGGAGCAATGAGCAGTTCTTC.

V usage is TRBV18 and J usage is TRBJ2-7; D is undetermined. V was trimmed by 3 bases and J by 6 bases, leaving 12 bases between them. Germline V gene data show CDR1 as KGHSH and CDR2 as LQKENI. The length of the CDR3 is 13 residues. CDR3 sequence: CASSPAALGEQYF. The CDR3 nucleotides are TGTGCCAGCTCACCTGCAGCTTTGGGCGAGCAGTACTTC.

The V and J genes are TRBV7-8 and TRBJ2-1; 12 bases map to TRBD2. The V gene end was trimmed by 1 base and the J gene end by 6 bases; junction bases not matched to a gene: 1. CDR1 SGHVS and CDR2 FQNEAQ come from the germline V gene. This CDR3 comprises 15 residues. CDR3 nucleotides: TGTGCCAGCAGCTTAGTACTAGCGGGAGGCAATGAGCAGTTCTTC. This sequence encodes CASSLVLAGGNEQFF.

The chain recombines TRBV5-1 with TRBJ2-5; D is undetermined. Trimming shortened V by 1 base and J by 1 base, and 11 bases separated the two germline ends. The CDR3 contains 15 residues. From germline, CDR1 is SGHRS and CDR2 YFSETQ. As DNA, the CDR3 is TGCGCCAGCAGCTTGTTCGGGCCGTCCCAAGAGACCCAGTACTTC. Protein product: CASSLFGPSQETQYF. Full variable domain (outside the CDR3, taken from reference TRBV5-1 and TRBJ2-5): KAGVTQTPRYLIKTRGQQVTLSCSPISGHRSVSWYQQTPGQGLQFLFEYFSETQRNKGNFPGRFSGRQFSNSRSEMNVSTLELGDSALYLCASSLFGPSQETQYFGPGTRLLVL.

The V call is TRBV19, the J call TRBJ2-3; the D call may be TRBD1 or TRBD2 (5 bases each). The length of the CDR3 is 16 residues. Germline assignment: CDR1 LNHDA and CDR2 SQIVND (reference sequence). Trimming left V 6 bases short and J 3 bases short, with 19 bases between. CDR3 nucleotides: TGTGCCAGTAGGCCGACCCATGGCTGGGGGACAGATACGCAGTATTTT. It yields the protein CASRPTHGWGTDTQYF. Based on the CDR3 plus reference TRBV19 and TRBJ2-3, the full variable domain is DGGITQSPKYLFRKEGQNVTLSCEQNLNHDAMYWYRQDPGQGLRLIYYSQIVNDFQKGDIAEGYSVSREKKESFPLTVTSAQKNPTAFYLCASRPTHGWGTDTQYFGPGTRLTVL.